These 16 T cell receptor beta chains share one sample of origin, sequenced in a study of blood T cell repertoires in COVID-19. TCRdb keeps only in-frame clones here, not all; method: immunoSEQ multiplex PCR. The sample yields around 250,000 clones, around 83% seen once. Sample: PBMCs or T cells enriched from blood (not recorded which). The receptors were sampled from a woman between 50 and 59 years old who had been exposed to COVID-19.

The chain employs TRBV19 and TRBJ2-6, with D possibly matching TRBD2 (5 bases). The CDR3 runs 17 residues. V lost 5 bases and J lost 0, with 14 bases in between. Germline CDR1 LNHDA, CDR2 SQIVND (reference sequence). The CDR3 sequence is CASSSSPHTSGANVLTF. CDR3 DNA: TGTGCCAGTAGTTCTAGCCCCCACACCTCTGGGGCCAACGTCCTGACTTTC.

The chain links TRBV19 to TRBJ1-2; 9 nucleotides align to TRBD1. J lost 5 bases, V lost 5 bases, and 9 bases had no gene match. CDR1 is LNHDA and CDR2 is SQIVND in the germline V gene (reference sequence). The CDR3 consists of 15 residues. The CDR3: CASSFRDRVWYGYTF. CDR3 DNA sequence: TGTGCCAGTAGTTTCCGGGACAGGGTATGGTATGGCTACACCTTC. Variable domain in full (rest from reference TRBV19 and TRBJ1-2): DGGITQSPKYLFRKEGQNVTLSCEQNLNHDAMYWYRQDPGQGLRLIYYSQIVNDFQKGDIAEGYSVSREKKESFPLTVTSAQKNPTAFYLCASSFRDRVWYGYTFGSGTRLTVV.

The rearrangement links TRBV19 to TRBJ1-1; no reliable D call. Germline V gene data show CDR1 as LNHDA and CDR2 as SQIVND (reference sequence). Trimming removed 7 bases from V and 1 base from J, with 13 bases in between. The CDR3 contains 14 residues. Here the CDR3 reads CASMMGQTNTEAFF. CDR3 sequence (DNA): TGTGCCAGTATGATGGGCCAGACGAACACTGAAGCTTTCTTT.

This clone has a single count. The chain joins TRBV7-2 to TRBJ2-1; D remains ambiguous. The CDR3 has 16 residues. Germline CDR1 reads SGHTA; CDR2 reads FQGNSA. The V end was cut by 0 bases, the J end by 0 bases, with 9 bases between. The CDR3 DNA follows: TGTGCCAGCAGCTTAGCCCGTCCCAGCTCCTACAATGAGCAGTTCTTC. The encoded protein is CASSLARPSSYNEQFF.

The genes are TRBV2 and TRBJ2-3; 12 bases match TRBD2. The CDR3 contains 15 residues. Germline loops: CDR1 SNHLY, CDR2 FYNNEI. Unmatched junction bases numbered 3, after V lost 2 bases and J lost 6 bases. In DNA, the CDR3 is TGTGCCAGCAGTGAACTAGCGGGGGGGTTGGATACGCAGTATTTT. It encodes CASSELAGGLDTQYF.

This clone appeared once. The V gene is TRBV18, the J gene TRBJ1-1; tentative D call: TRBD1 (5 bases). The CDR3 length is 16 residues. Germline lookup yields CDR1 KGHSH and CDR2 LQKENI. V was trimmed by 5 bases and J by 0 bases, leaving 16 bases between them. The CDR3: CASSGSRQSMNTEAFF. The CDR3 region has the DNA TGTGCCAGCTCAGGCTCTAGACAGTCCATGAACACTGAAGCTTTCTTT.

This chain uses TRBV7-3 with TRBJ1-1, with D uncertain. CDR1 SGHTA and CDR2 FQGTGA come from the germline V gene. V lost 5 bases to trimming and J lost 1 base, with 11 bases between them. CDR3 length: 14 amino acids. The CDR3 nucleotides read TGTGCCAGCAGCGCTGGCCCTGGGAACACTGAAGCTTTCTTT. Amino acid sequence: CASSAGPGNTEAFF. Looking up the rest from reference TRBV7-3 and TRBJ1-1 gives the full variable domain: GAGVSQTPSNKVTEKGKYVELRCDPISGHTALYWYRQSLGQGPEFLIYFQGTGAADDSGLPNDRFFAVRPEGSVSTLKIQRTERGDSAVYLCASSAGPGNTEAFFGQGTRLTVV.

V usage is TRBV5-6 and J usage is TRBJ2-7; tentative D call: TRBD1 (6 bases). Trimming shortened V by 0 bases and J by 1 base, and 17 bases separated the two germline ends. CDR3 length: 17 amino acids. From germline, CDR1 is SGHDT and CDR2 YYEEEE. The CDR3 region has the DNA TGTGCCAGCAGCTTGGATCCGGGACACCTCCTTTCCTACGAGCAGTACTTC. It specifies CASSLDPGHLLSYEQYF.

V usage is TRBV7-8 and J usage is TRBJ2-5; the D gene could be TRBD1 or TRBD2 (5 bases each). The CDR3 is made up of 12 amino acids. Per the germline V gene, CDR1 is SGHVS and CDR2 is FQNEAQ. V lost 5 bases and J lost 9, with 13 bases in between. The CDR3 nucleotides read TGTGCCAGCAGCCGAGAGGGGTGGTCCCAGTACTTC. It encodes CASSREGWSQYF.

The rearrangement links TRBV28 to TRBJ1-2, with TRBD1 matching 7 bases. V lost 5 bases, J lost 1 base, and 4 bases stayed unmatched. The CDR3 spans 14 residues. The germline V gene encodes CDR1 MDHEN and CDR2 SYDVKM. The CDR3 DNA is TGTGCCAGCAGTCCGGGACAGCATAACTATGGCTACACCTTC. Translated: CASSPGQHNYGYTF.

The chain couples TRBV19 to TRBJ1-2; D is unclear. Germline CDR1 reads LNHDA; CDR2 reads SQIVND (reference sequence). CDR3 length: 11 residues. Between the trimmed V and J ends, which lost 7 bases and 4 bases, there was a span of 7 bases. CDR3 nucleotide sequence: TGTGCCAGTACCCCCGGCTATGGCTACACCTTC. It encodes CASTPGYGYTF. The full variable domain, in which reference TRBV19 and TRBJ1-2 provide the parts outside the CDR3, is DGGITQSPKYLFRKEGQNVTLSCEQNLNHDAMYWYRQDPGQGLRLIYYSQIVNDFQKGDIAEGYSVSREKKESFPLTVTSAQKNPTAFYLCASTPGYGYTFGSGTRLTVV.

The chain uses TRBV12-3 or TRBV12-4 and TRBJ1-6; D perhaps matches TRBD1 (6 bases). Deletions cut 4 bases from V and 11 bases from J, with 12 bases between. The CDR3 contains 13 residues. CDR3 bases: TGTGCCAGCAGTTATACAGGGAAGGCACCCCTCCACTTT. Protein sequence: CASSYTGKAPLHF.

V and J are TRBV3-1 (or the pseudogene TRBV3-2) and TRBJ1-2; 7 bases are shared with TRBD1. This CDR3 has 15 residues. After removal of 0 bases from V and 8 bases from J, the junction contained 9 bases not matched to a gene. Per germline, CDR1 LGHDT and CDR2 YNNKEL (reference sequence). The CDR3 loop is CASSQDSQGVGGYTF. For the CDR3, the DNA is TGTGCCAGCAGCCAAGATTCTCAGGGGGTAGGGGGCTACACCTTC.

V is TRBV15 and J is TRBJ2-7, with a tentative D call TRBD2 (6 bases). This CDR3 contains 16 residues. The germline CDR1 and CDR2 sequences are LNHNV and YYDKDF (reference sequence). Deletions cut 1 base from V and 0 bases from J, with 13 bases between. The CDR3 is CATSRGTGRVSYEQYF. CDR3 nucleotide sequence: TGTGCCACCAGCAGAGGTACCGGGAGAGTCTCCTACGAGCAGTACTTC.

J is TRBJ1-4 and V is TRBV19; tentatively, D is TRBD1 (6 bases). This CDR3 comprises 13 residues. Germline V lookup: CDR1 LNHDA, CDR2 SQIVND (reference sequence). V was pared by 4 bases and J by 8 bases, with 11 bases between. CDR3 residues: CASSRGGREKLFF. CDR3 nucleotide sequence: TGTGCCAGTAGTAGGGGGGGCCGGGAAAAACTGTTTTTT. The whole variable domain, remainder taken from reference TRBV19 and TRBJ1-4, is DGGITQSPKYLFRKEGQNVTLSCEQNLNHDAMYWYRQDPGQGLRLIYYSQIVNDFQKGDIAEGYSVSREKKESFPLTVTSAQKNPTAFYLCASSRGGREKLFFGSGTQLSVL.

The CDR3 is CASSLGRGFMGPYNEQFF. The CDR3 DNA reads as TGTGCCAGCAGCTTGGGCAGGGGGTTCATGGGACCCTACAATGAGCAGTTCTTC. The V and J genes are TRBV7-9 and TRBJ2-1, with 7 bases fitting TRBD1. Per germline, CDR1 SEHNR and CDR2 FQNEAQ (reference sequence). The CDR3 runs to 18 residues. Trimming took 3 bases from V and 2 from J; bases not matched to a gene: 13.